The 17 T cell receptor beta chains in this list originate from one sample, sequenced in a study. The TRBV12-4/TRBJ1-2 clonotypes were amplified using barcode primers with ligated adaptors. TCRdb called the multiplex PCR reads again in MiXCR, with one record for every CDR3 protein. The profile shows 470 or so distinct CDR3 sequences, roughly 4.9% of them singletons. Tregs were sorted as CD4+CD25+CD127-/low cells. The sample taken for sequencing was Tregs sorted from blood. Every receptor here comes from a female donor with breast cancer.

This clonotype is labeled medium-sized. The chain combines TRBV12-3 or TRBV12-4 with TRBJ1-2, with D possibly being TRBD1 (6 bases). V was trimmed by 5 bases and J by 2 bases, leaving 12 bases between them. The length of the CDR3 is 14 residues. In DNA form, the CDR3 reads TGTGCCAGCAGTCGCGGACAGAGAAACTATGGCTACACCTTC. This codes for CASSRGQRNYGYTF.

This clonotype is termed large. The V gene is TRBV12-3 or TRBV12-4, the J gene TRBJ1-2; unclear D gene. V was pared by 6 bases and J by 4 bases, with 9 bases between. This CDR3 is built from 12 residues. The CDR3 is CASSGGLYGYTF. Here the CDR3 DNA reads TGTGCCAGCAGCGGAGGCCTCTATGGCTACACCTTC.

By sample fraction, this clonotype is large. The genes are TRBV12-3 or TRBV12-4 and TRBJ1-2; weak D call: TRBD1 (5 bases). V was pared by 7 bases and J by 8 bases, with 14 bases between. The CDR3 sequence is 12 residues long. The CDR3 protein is CASNQGGDGYTF. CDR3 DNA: TGTGCCAGCAATCAGGGAGGAGACGGCTACACCTTC.

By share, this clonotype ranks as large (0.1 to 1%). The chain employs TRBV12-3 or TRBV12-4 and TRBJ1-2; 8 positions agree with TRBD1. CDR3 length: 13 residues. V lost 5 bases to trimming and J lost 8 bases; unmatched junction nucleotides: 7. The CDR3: CASSDTDRGGYTF. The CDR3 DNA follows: TGTGCCAGCAGTGACACAGACAGGGGCGGCTACACCTTC.

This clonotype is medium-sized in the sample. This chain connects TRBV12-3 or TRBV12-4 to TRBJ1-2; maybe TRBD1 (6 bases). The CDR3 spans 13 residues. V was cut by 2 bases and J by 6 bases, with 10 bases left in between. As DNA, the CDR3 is TGTGCCAGCAGTTTAAACAGGGTACATGGCTACACCTTC. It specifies CASSLNRVHGYTF.

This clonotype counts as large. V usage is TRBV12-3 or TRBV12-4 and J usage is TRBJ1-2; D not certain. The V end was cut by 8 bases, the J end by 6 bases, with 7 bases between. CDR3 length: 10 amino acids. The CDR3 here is CASGRNGYTF. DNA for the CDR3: TGTGCCAGCGGGCGGAATGGCTACACCTTC.

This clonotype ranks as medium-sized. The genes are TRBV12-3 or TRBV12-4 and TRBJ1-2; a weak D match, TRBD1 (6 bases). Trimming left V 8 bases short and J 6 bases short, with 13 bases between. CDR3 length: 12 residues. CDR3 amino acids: CASLGRGDGYTF. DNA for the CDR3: TGTGCCAGCCTAGGCAGGGGTGATGGCTACACCTTC.

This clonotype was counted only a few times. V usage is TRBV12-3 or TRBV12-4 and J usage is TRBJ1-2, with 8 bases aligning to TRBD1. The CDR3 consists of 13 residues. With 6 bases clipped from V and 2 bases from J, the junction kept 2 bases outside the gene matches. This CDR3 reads CASRDRANYGYTF. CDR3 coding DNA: TGTGCCAGCAGGGACAGGGCAAACTATGGCTACACCTTC.

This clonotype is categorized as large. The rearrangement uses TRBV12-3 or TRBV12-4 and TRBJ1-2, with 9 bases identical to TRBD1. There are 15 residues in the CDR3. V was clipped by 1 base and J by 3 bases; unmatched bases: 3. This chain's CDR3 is CASSLGTGVYYGYTF. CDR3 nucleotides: TGTGCCAGCAGTTTAGGGACAGGGGTTTACTATGGCTACACCTTC.

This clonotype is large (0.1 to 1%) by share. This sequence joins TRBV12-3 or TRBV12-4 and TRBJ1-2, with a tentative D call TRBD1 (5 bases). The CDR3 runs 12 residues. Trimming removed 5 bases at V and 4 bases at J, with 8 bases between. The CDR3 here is CASSPQGYGYTF. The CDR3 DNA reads TGTGCCAGCAGTCCCCAGGGCTATGGCTACACCTTC.

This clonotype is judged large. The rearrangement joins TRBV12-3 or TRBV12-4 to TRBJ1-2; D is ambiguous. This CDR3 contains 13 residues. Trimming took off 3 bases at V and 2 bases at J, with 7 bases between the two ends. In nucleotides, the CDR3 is TGTGCCAGCAGTTTTCAAGGGAACTATGGCTACACCTTC. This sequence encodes CASSFQGNYGYTF.

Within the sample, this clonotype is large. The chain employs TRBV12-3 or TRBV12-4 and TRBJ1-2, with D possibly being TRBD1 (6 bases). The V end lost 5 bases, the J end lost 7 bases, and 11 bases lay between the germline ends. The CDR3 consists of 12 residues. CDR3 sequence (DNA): TGTGCCAGCAGTCCTGGACAGATTGGCTACACCTTC. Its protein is CASSPGQIGYTF.

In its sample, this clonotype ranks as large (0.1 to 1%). The CDR3 region has the DNA TGTGCCAGCAGCCTCTCCGGCAGGGGTCGCAACAGCTATGGCTACACCTTC. It yields the protein CASSLSGRGRNSYGYTF. This chain joins TRBV12-3 or TRBV12-4 and TRBJ1-2; possibly TRBD1 for D (6 bases). CDR3 length: 17 amino acids. The V gene lost 6 bases and the J gene lost 4 bases, with 24 bases spanning the gap.

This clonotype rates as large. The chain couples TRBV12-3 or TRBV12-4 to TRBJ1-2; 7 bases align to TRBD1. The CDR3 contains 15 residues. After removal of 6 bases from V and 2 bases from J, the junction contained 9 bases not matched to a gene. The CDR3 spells CASRSDREENYGYTF. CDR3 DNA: TGTGCCAGCAGAAGCGACAGGGAGGAAAACTATGGCTACACCTTC.

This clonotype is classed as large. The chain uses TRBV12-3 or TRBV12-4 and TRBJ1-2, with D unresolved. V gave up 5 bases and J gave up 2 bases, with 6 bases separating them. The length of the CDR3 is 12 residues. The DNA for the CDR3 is TGTGCCAGCAGTCCTTGGAACTATGGCTACACCTTC. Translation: CASSPWNYGYTF.

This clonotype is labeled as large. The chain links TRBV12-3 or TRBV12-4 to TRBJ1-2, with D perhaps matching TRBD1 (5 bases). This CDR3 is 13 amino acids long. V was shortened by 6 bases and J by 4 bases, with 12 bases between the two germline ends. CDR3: CASSRSGTYGYTF. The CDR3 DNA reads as TGTGCCAGCAGCCGCTCGGGGACCTATGGCTACACCTTC.

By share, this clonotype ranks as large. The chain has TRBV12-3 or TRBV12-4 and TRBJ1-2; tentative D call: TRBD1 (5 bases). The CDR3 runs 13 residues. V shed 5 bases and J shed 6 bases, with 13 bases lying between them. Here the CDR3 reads CASSPRERNGYTF. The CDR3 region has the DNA TGTGCCAGCAGTCCCAGGGAGAGAAATGGCTACACCTTC.